The present entry profiles one TCR beta chain with its context. Its target is not known. This sample is part of a study of T cell repertoires in cytomegalovirus infection. Across the whole study: Carrying CMV and the relevant HLA type showed in public TCR beta signatures.

Study-wide points: Dominating the ex vivo response were TCR beta clonotypes that were CMV-specific and HLA-C-restricted. Totalled public TCR beta family frequency picked out people who carried CMV plus the relevant HLA.

TCRdb analysed the reads with MiXCR anew, one entry per CDR3 protein. The sample holds 200,000 to 300,000 distinct CDR3 sequences, 12% to 15% seen once. The origin of this receptor is a human donor in good health (CMV status not recorded). Some clones in this sample may be carry-over from other donors' samples. The sample consisted of PBMCs.

The chain's CDR3 is CSAPSWGDQETQYF. The CDR3 DNA reads as TGCAGTGCTCCCTCTTGGGGGGATCAAGAGACCCAGTACTTC. This chain links TRBV20-1 with TRBJ2-5; D is perhaps TRBD2 (6 bases). CDR1 is DFQATT and CDR2 is SNEGSKA in the germline V gene (reference sequence). The length of the CDR3 is 14 residues. Trimming left V 5 bases short and J 2 bases short, with 15 bases between.